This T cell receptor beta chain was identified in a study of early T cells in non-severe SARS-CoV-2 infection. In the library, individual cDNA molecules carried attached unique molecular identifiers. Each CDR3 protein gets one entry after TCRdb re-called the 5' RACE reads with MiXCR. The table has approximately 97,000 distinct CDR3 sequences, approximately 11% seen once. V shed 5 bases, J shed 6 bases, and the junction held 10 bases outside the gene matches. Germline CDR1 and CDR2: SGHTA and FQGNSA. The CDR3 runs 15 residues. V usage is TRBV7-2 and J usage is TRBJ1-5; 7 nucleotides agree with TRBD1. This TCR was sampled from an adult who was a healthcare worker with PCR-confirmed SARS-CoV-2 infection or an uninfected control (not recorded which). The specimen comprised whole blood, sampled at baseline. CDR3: CASSLRTGRGQPQHF. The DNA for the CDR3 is TGTGCCAGCAGCCTAAGGACAGGTCGGGGTCAGCCCCAGCATTTT.